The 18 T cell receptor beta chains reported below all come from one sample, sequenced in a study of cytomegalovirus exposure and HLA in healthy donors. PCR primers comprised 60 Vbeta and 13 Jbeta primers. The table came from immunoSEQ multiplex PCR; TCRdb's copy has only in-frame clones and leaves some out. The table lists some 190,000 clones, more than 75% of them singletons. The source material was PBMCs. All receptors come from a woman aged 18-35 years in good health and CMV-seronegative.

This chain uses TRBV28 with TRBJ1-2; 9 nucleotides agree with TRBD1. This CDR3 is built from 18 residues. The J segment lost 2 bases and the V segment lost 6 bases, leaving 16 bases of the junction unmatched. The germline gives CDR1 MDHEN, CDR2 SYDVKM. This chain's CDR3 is CASSSTGTGPEVNYGYTF. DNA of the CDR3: TGTGCCAGCAGCTCAACCGGGACAGGGCCCGAAGTGAACTATGGCTACACCTTC.

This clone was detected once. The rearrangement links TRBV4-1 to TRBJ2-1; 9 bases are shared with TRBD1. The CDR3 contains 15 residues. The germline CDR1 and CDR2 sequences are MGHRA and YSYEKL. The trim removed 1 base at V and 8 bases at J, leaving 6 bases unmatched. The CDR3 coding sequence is TGCGCCAGCAGCCAAGGACAGGGGGTGGTGGATGAGCAGTTCTTC. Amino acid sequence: CASSQGQGVVDEQFF.

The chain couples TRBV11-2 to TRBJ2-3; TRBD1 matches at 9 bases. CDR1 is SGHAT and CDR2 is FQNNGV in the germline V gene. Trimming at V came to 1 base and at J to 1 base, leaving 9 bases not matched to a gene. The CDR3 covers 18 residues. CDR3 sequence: CASSLGTGDHSRTDTQYF. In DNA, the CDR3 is TGTGCCAGCAGCTTAGGGACAGGGGACCACTCACGCACAGATACGCAGTATTTT.

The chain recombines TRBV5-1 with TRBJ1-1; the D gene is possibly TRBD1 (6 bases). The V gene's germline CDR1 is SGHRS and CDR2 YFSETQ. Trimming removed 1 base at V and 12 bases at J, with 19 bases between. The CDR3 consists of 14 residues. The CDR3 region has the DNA TGCGCCAGCAGCTTGAGAAGTCAACAGGGATCTCCTTTCTTT. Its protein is CASSLRSQQGSPFF.

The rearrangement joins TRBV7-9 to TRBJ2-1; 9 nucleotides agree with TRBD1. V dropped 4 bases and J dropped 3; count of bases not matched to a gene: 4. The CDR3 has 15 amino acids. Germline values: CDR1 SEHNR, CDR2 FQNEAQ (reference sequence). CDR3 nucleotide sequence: TGTGCCAGCAGCTCCCGGGACAGGGACTACAATGAGCAGTTCTTC. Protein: CASSSRDRDYNEQFF. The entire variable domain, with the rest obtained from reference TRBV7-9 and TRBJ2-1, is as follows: DTGVSQNPRHKITKRGQNVTFRCDPISEHNRLYWYRQTLGQGPEFLTYFQNEAQLEKSRLLSDRFSAERPKGSFSTLEIQRTEQGDSAMYLCASSSRDRDYNEQFFGPGTRLTVL.

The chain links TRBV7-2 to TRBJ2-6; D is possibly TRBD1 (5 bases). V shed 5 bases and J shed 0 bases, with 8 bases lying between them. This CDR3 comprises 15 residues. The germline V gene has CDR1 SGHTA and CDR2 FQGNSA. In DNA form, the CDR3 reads TGTGCCAGCAGCGTTGACAGCTCTGGGGCCAACGTCCTGACTTTC. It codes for CASSVDSSGANVLTF.

The CDR3, as DNA: TGCGCCAGCAGCTTAGAGGGACAGGGGCGGCGCACAGATACGCAGTATTTT. Translating it yields CASSLEGQGRRTDTQYF. The V gene is TRBV5-1, the J gene TRBJ2-3; TRBD1 matches at 10 bases. This CDR3 has 17 residues. Germline CDR1 and CDR2: SGHRS and YFSETQ. The J segment lost 1 base and the V segment lost 2 bases, leaving 7 bases of the junction unmatched.

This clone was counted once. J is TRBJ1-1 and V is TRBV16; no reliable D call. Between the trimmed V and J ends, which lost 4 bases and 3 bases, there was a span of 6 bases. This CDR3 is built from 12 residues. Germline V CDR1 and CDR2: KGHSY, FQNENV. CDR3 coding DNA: TGTGCCAGCAGCCCCCTTGACACTGAAGCTTTCTTT. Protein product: CASSPLDTEAFF. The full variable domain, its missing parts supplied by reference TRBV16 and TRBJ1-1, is GEEVAQTPKHLVRGEGQKAKLYCAPIKGHSYVFWYQQVLKNEFKFLISFQNENVFDETGMPKERFSAKCLPNSPCSLEIQATKLEDSAVYFCASSPLDTEAFFGQGTRLTVV.

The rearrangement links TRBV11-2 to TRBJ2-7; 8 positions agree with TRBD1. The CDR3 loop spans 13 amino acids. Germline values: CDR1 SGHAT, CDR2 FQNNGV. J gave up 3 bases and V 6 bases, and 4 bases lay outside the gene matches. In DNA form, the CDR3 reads TGTGCCAGCAGGACAGGGGCTAACTACGAGCAGTACTTC. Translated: CASRTGANYEQYF. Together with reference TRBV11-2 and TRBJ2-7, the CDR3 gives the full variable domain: EAGVAQSPRYKIIEKRQSVAFWCNPISGHATLYWYQQILGQGPKLLIQFQNNGVVDDSQLPKDRFSAERLKGVDSTLKIQPAKLEDSAVYLCASRTGANYEQYFGPGTRLTVT.

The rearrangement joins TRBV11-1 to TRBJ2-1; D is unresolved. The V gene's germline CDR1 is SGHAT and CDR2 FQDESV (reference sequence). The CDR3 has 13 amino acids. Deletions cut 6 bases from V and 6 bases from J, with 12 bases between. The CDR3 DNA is TGTGCCAGCAGACCCCTAGTAAGCAATGAGCAGTTCTTC. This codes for CASRPLVSNEQFF.

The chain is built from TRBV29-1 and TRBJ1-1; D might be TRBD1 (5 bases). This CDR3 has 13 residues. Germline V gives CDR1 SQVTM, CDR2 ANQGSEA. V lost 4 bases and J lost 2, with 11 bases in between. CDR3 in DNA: TGCAGCGTTGCGGGCAGGGCCAACACTGAAGCTTTCTTT. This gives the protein CSVAGRANTEAFF. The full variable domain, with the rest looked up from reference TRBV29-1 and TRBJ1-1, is SAVISQKPSRDICQRGTSLTIQCQVDSQVTMMFWYRQQPGQSLTLIATANQGSEATYESGFVIDKFPISRPNLTFSTLTVSNMSPEDSSIYLCSVAGRANTEAFFGQGTRLTVV.

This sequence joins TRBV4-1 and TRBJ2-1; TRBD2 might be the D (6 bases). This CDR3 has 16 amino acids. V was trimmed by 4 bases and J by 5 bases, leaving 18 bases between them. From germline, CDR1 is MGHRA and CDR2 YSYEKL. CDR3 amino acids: CASSPIRDSFDNEQFF. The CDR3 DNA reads TGCGCCAGCAGCCCGATCCGGGACTCCTTTGACAATGAGCAGTTCTTC.

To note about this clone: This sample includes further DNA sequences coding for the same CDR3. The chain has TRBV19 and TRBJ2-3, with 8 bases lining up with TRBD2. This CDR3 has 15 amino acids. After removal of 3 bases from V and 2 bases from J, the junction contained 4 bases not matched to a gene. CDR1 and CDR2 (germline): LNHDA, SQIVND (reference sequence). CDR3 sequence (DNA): TGTGCCAGTAGTATTCGGGGGGGGTACACAGATACGCAGTATTTT. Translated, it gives CASSIRGGYTDTQYF.

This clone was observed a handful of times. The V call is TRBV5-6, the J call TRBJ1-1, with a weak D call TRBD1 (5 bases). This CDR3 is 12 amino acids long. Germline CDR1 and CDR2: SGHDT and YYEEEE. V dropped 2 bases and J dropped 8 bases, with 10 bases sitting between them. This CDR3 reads CASSFGGSEAFF. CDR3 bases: TGTGCCAGCAGCTTCGGGGGGTCCGAAGCTTTCTTT. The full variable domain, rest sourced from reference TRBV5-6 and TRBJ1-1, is DAGVTQSPTHLIKTRGQQVTLRCSPKSGHDTVSWYQQALGQGPQFIFQYYEEEERQRGNFPDRFSGHQFPNYSSELNVNALLLGDSALYLCASSFGGSEAFFGQGTRLTVV.

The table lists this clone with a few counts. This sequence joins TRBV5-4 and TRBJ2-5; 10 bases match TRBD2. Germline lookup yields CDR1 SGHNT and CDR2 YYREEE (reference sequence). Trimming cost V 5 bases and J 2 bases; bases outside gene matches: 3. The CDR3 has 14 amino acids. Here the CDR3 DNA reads TGTGCCAGCAGTCAGGGACTAGCGCAAGAGACCCAGTACTTC. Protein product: CASSQGLAQETQYF.

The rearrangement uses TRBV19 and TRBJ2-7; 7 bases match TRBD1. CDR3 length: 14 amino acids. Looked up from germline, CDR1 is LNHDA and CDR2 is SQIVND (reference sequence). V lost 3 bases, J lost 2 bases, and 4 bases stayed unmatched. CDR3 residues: CASSIVDRAYEQYF. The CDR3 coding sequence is TGTGCCAGTAGTATTGTCGACAGGGCCTACGAGCAGTACTTC. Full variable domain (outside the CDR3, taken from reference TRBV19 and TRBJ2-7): DGGITQSPKYLFRKEGQNVTLSCEQNLNHDAMYWYRQDPGQGLRLIYYSQIVNDFQKGDIAEGYSVSREKKESFPLTVTSAQKNPTAFYLCASSIVDRAYEQYFGPGTRLTVT.

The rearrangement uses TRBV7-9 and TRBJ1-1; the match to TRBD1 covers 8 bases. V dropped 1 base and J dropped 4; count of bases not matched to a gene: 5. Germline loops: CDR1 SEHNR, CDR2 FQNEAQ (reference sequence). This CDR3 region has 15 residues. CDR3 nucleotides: TGTGCCAGCAGCTTAGGGGACAGGAAGGGCACTGAAGCTTTCTTT. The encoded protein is CASSLGDRKGTEAFF. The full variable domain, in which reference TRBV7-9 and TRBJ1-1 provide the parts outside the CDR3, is DTGVSQNPRHKITKRGQNVTFRCDPISEHNRLYWYRQTLGQGPEFLTYFQNEAQLEKSRLLSDRFSAERPKGSFSTLEIQRTEQGDSAMYLCASSLGDRKGTEAFFGQGTRLTVV.

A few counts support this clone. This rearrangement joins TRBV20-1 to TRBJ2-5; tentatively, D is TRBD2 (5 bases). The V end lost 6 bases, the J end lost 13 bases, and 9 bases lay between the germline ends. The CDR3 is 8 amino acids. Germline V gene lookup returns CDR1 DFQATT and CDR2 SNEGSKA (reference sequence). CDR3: CSAQRAYF. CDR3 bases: TGCAGTGCCCAGAGGGCGTACTTC.